Listed below are T cell receptor beta chains from one sample, sequenced in a study of cytomegalovirus exposure and HLA in healthy donors. Sequencing used immunoSEQ multiplex PCR; TCRdb keeps in-frame clones, though not all of them. This sample has roughly 170,000 clones, with roughly 88% found just once. Sequenced sample: PBMCs. The receptors shown here come from a girl aged 2 to 10 in good health and CMV-seropositive. Both conserved end residues are part of each CDR3. D genes are given only for firm matches. The size entry is marked missing in some rows and otherwise reads once, few, many or a size class.

v_call	j_call	d_call	clone_size	cdr3_nt	cdr3_aa
TRBV9	TRBJ1-5	NA	NA	TGTGCCAGCAGCAGGGGAGGGGGTAGCAATCAGCCCCAGCATTTT	CASSRGGGSNQPQHF
TRBV4-1	TRBJ2-1	NA	NA	TGCGCCAGCAGCCAAGTTGCGAAAGACAGGCTGGGTTGGAATGAGCAGTTCTTC	CASSQVAKDRLGWNEQFF
TRBV21-1	TRBJ1-1	NA	NA	TGTGCCAGCAGTAACGGATGCGGACAGGGGTGGACTGAAGCTTTCTTT	CASSNGCGQGWTEAFF
TRBV27	TRBJ2-1	NA	NA	TGTGCCAGCAAGAGAGGGAGCTCCTACAATGAGCAGTTCTTC	CASKRGSSYNEQFF
TRBV21-1	TRBJ2-1	NA	NA	TGTGCCAGCAGCATTGGGACTGCTAGCTCCTACAATGAGCAGTTCTTC	CASSIGTASSYNEQFF
TRBV11-3	TRBJ2-7	TRBD1	NA	TGTGCCAGCAGCTTAGCATCTCTAAGGGACAGCGAGCAGTACTTC	CASSLASLRDSEQYF
TRBV6-1	TRBJ1-1	TRBD1	NA	TGTGCCAGAGCACCGGGACAGGGGGCCGGCACTGAAGCTTTCTTT	CARAPGQGAGTEAFF
TRBV10-3	TRBJ2-6	NA	NA	TGTGCCATCAGTGAGTCAGGGGCTGGGGCCAACGTCCTGACTTTC	CAISESGAGANVLTF
TRBV7-3	TRBJ2-5	TRBD1	NA	TGTGCCAGCAGCTTAACCCGGGACAGCCAAGAGACCCAGTACTTC	CASSLTRDSQETQYF
TRBV29-1	TRBJ2-7	TRBD1	NA	TGCAGCGTAGAGACCGGGACAGGGTTGTACGAGCAGTACTTC	CSVETGTGLYEQYF
TRBV27	TRBJ1-5	NA	NA	TGTGCCAGCAGTCCAGGGCCGCAAGGGAATCAGCCCCAGCATTTT	CASSPGPQGNQPQHF
TRBV19	TRBJ1-1	NA	once	TGTGCCAGTAGTTTTAGGGACCTCAGGGGTACTGAAGCTTTCTTT	CASSFRDLRGTEAFF
TRBV6-1	TRBJ1-1	NA	NA	TGTGCCAGCAGTGAAGGGAACGGGGACACTGAAGCTTTCTTT	CASSEGNGDTEAFF
TRBV5-4	TRBJ2-1	NA	NA	TGTGCCAGCAGCTTGGGCCTGAGGAACTCCTACAATGAGCAGTTCTTC	CASSLGLRNSYNEQFF
TRBV5-1	TRBJ2-1	TRBD1	NA	TGCGCCAGCAGCCCTGGACAGGGGGCCTACAATGAGCAGTTCTTC	CASSPGQGAYNEQFF
TRBV9	TRBJ2-7	TRBD2	NA	TGTGCCAGCAGCGAGGCCCATTTTGCGGGGGGCTTGGACGAGCAGTACTTC	CASSEAHFAGGLDEQYF
TRBV7-3	TRBJ2-1	NA	NA	TGTGCCAGCAGCCCAAACAACAATGAGCAGTTCTTC	CASSPNNNEQFF
TRBV5-1	TRBJ2-7	TRBD1	NA	TGCGCCAGCAGCTCGCCGAGCCGACAGGGTATGCCCGAGCAGTACTTC	CASSSPSRQGMPEQYF
TRBV6-1	TRBJ1-1	NA	NA	TGTGCCAGCAGTGAAGCCGGTTGGGGGGGCGGGAGCACTGAAGCTTTCTTT	CASSEAGWGGGSTEAFF
TRBV11-2	TRBJ1-1	NA	NA	TGTGCCAGCAGAAGGGGCGGGGAACCCACTGAAGCTTTCTTT	CASRRGGEPTEAFF
TRBV5-1	TRBJ2-7	TRBD1	NA	TGCGCCAGCAACCCAGGACAGGGGGCGAATTTAGCCTACGAGCAGTACTTC	CASNPGQGANLAYEQYF
TRBV11-3	TRBJ1-1	TRBD1	NA	TGTGCCAGCAGCTTAGGTCAGGGGGAGAACACTGAAGCTTTCTTT	CASSLGQGENTEAFF
TRBV15	TRBJ2-7	TRBD1	NA	TGTGCCACCAGCAGAACTAGGGGGCGCTTCGACGAGCAGTACTTC	CATSRTRGRFDEQYF
TRBV28	TRBJ2-5	TRBD2	NA	TGTGCCAGCAGTTTTAGCGGACTAGCGGGAATTCAAGAGACCCAGTACTTC	CASSFSGLAGIQETQYF
TRBV6-6	TRBJ2-7	NA	few	TGTGCCAGCAGTTTAATTTTTGGGCAGACCTACGAGCAGTACTTC	CASSLIFGQTYEQYF
TRBV28	TRBJ2-7	TRBD2	NA	TGTGCCAGCAGGACGGGACTAGCGGGTCTCTACGAGCAGTACTTC	CASRTGLAGLYEQYF